This TCR beta chain originates from a study of type 1 regulatory T cells. The overall study: T-allo10 is an in vitro-generated, Tr1-enriched CD4 T cell product specific for alloantigen.

One entry per CDR3 protein results from TCRdb running MiXCR on the reads. The sample gives around 88,000 distinct CDR3 sequences, roughly 31% of which show up once; roughly 2.4% is in the top ten. This CDR3 has 16 residues. The V gene end was trimmed by 4 bases and the J gene end by 7 bases; junction bases not matched to a gene: 13. Germline lookup yields CDR1 SGHDT and CDR2 YYEEEE. This chain joins TRBV5-6 and TRBJ1-4; 7 nucleotides match TRBD1. The sequence was collected from a human donor in good health. What was sequenced was CD4+ T cells, either the whole sample or a sorted fraction (not recorded which). The CDR3 DNA is TGTGCCAGCAGCACCCGGCGACAGGGAAGTAGTGAAAAACTGTTTTTT. Translated, it gives CASSTRRQGSSEKLFF.